The 20 T cell receptor beta chains in this list originate from one sample, sequenced in a study of cytomegalovirus exposure and HLA in healthy donors. In the PCR, 60 Vbeta and 13 Jbeta primers were used. Data came from immunoSEQ multiplex PCR; TCRdb stores just in-frame clones and leaves some out. The profile shows approximately 200,000 clones, approximately 80% of them singletons. Sequencing input: PBMCs. These receptors were taken from a woman in her late teens or twenties in good health and CMV-seropositive.

In its sample, this clone was seen a few times. The chain links TRBV5-1 to TRBJ2-2; D ambiguous. Trimming removed 0 bases from V and 1 base from J, with 7 bases in between. Per the germline V gene, CDR1 is SGHRS and CDR2 is YFSETQ. CDR3 length equals 15 residues. The CDR3 DNA reads as TGCGCCAGCAGCTTGGTTTCGGGGAACACCGGGGAGCTGTTTTTT. Its translation: CASSLVSGNTGELFF.

The CDR3 spells CASSLAQASGGLQYF. Written as DNA, the CDR3 is TGTGCCAGCAGCTTGGCCCAGGCTAGCGGGGGCCTACAGTATTTT. This rearrangement joins TRBV5-5 to TRBJ2-3; 10 bases agree with TRBD2. Trimming removed 0 bases from V and 12 bases from J; junction bases left unmatched: 10. This CDR3 is 15 amino acids long. Germline loops: CDR1 SGHKS, CDR2 YYEKEE (reference sequence). The entire variable domain, with the rest obtained from reference TRBV5-5 and TRBJ2-3, is as follows: DAGVTQSPTHLIKTRGQQVTLRCSPISGHKSVSWYQQVLGQGPQFIFQYYEKEERGRGNFPDRFSARQFPNYSSELNVNALLLGDSALYLCASSLAQASGGLQYFGPGTRLTVL.

The chain joins TRBV30 to TRBJ1-5; 12 bases match TRBD1. CDR3 length: 17 amino acids. Per the germline V gene, CDR1 is GTSNPN and CDR2 is SVGIG (reference sequence). V lost 0 bases, J lost 7 bases, and 10 bases stayed unmatched. The CDR3 is CAWSVGGGTGGLQPQHF. The CDR3 DNA sequence: TGTGCCTGGAGTGTTGGGGGGGGGACAGGGGGCTTGCAGCCCCAGCATTTT.

This rearrangement joins TRBV7-9 to TRBJ2-3, with 9 bases matching TRBD2. V lost 5 bases, J lost 3 bases, and 12 bases stayed unmatched. Germline V CDR1 and CDR2: SEHNR, FQNEAQ (reference sequence). There are 17 residues in the CDR3. The CDR3 sequence is CASSPGLAGGRTDTQYF. The CDR3 region has the DNA TGTGCCAGCAGCCCCGGGTTGGCGGGGGGGCGGACAGATACGCAGTATTTT.

Only a few counts were recorded for this clone. CDR3 coding DNA: TGCGCCAGCAGTGAAGGGGGCTCGGGCTATGGCTACACCTTC. Translation: CASSEGGSGYGYTF. This chain connects TRBV5-1 to TRBJ1-2; 7 bases are shared with TRBD1. The CDR3 is 14 amino acids. Germline CDR1 and CDR2: SGHRS and YFSETQ. Losses at the gene ends were 5 bases for V and 4 bases for J; bases not matched to a gene: 8.

V gene TRBV4-3 combines with J gene TRBJ1-2, with D maybe TRBD1 (6 bases). This CDR3 has 16 amino acids. CDR1 and CDR2 (germline): LGHNA, YSLEER. V was cut by 0 bases and J by 4 bases, with 15 bases left in between. The CDR3 DNA follows: TGCGCCAGCAGCCAAGATTCAGGGGCCGACCTCTATGGCTACACCTTC. Translated: CASSQDSGADLYGYTF.

The chain combines TRBV28 with TRBJ1-2; D not certain. V was shortened by 6 bases and J by 0 bases, with 14 bases between the two germline ends. The CDR3 sequence is 15 residues long. Germline V gene sequence: CDR1 MDHEN, CDR2 SYDVKM. The CDR3 DNA is TGTGCCAGCAGCCCCGCGGGTTTAGCTAACTATGGCTACACCTTC. Protein: CASSPAGLANYGYTF.

The V call is TRBV19, the J call TRBJ1-5; D gene uncertain. V dropped 4 bases and J dropped 3 bases, with 10 bases sitting between them. This CDR3 is built from 14 residues. CDR1 LNHDA and CDR2 SQIVND come from the germline V gene (reference sequence). The CDR3 sequence: CASSTHRDNQPQHF. In nucleotides, the CDR3 is TGTGCCAGTAGTACCCACAGAGACAATCAGCCCCAGCATTTT. The full variable domain, in which reference TRBV19 and TRBJ1-5 provide the parts outside the CDR3, is DGGITQSPKYLFRKEGQNVTLSCEQNLNHDAMYWYRQDPGQGLRLIYYSQIVNDFQKGDIAEGYSVSREKKESFPLTVTSAQKNPTAFYLCASSTHRDNQPQHFGDGTRLSIL.

The rearrangement joins TRBV7-9 to TRBJ2-3; tentative D call: TRBD2 (6 bases). V lost 5 bases and J lost 0, with 24 bases in between. This CDR3 has 19 amino acids. Germline CDR1 SEHNR, CDR2 FQNEAQ (reference sequence). CDR3: CASSPDRVSSGRSTDTQYF. In DNA, the CDR3 is TGTGCCAGCAGCCCCGACCGGGTCTCAAGCGGGCGAAGCACAGATACGCAGTATTTT.

V usage is TRBV6-6 and J usage is TRBJ1-3, with TRBD1 matching 7 bases. Trimming removed 5 bases from V and 4 bases from J; junction bases left unmatched: 5. Looked up from germline, CDR1 is MNHNY and CDR2 is SVGAGI (reference sequence). This CDR3 contains 14 residues. CDR3 protein: CASSHKTGGNTIYF. The CDR3 DNA is TGTGCCAGCAGTCACAAGACAGGGGGAAACACCATATATTTT.

A remark on this clone: At one end the junction does not follow the germline gene, possibly because of a read error. This chain links TRBV5-6 with TRBJ2-4; 8 nucleotides match TRBD1. The CDR3 has 13 amino acids. The V gene's germline CDR1 is SGHDT and CDR2 YYEEEE. This CDR3 is CASSQGAKNSQYF. In DNA, the CDR3 is TGTGCCAGCAGCCAGGGGGCCAAAAACAGTCAGTACTTC.

The chain links TRBV6-5 to TRBJ2-5; 7 bases match TRBD1. The DNA matches TRBJ2-7 better at its end, which makes the J call doubtful. Germline V gene sequence: CDR1 MNHEY, CDR2 SVGAGI. This CDR3 spans 11 amino acids. This CDR3 is CASRQGYEQYF. The CDR3 DNA reads as TGTGCCAGCAGACAGGGGTACGAGCAGTACTTC.

The CDR3 is CAWNSGGPPYEQYF. The CDR3, as DNA: TGTGCCTGGAATAGCGGGGGACCCCCCTACGAGCAGTACTTC. V gene TRBV30 combines with J gene TRBJ2-7; 9 bases agree with TRBD2. Germline V gives CDR1 GTSNPN, CDR2 SVGIG (reference sequence). This CDR3 is 14 amino acids long. The V segment lost 4 bases and the J segment 2 bases; nucleotides outside the gene matches: 6.

The J gene is TRBJ2-1, the V gene TRBV27; TRBD1 agrees at 9 bases. The CDR3 sequence is 15 residues long. Germline CDR1 reads MNHEY; CDR2 reads SMNVEV (reference sequence). With V trimmed by 6 bases and J by 2 bases, 5 bases remained unmatched. CDR3 bases: TGTGCCAGCAGCCAAAGACAGGGGGCCTACAATGAGCAGTTCTTC. This gives the protein CASSQRQGAYNEQFF.

The chain carries TRBV6-1 and TRBJ2-2, with D maybe TRBD2 (5 bases). V shed 6 bases and J shed 1 base, with 9 bases lying between them. Germline lookup yields CDR1 MNHNS and CDR2 SASEGT. This CDR3 spans 14 amino acids. This CDR3 reads CASSKGVNTGELFF. The DNA for the CDR3 is TGTGCCAGCAGCAAGGGAGTGAACACCGGGGAGCTGTTTTTT.

The chain combines TRBV19 with TRBJ1-2; TRBD1 matches at 8 bases. V lost 6 bases to trimming and J lost 7 bases; unmatched junction nucleotides: 10. Germline CDR1 reads LNHDA; CDR2 reads SQIVND (reference sequence). CDR3 length: 14 residues. The CDR3 DNA reads as TGTGCCAGTAGGAATCTGGGACAGGAGGGTGGCTACACCTTC. Protein product: CASRNLGQEGGYTF. Looking up the rest from reference TRBV19 and TRBJ1-2 gives the full variable domain: DGGITQSPKYLFRKEGQNVTLSCEQNLNHDAMYWYRQDPGQGLRLIYYSQIVNDFQKGDIAEGYSVSREKKESFPLTVTSAQKNPTAFYLCASRNLGQEGGYTFGSGTRLTVV.

The chain is built from TRBV9 and TRBJ1-1; D is uncertain. Trimming cost V 0 bases and J 0 bases, with 6 bases left between them. This CDR3 is built from 14 residues. The germline V gene encodes CDR1 SGDLS and CDR2 YYNGEE. CDR3 DNA: TGTGCCAGCAGCGTAGCTGAGCTGAACACTGAAGCTTTCTTT. This gives the protein CASSVAELNTEAFF.

DNA of the CDR3: TGTGCCACCAGCAGAGCTGGGACAGGAAAGGAAGCTTTCTTT. It codes for CATSRAGTGKEAFF. The V call is TRBV15, the J call TRBJ1-1; 8 nucleotides agree with TRBD1. Unmatched junction bases numbered 6, after V lost 1 base and J lost 8 bases. The CDR3 runs 14 residues. Germline assignment: CDR1 LNHNV and CDR2 YYDKDF (reference sequence). Looking up the rest from reference TRBV15 and TRBJ1-1 gives the full variable domain: DAMVIQNPRYQVTQFGKPVTLSCSQTLNHNVMYWYQQKSSQAPKLLFHYYDKDFNNEADTPDNFQSRRPNTSFCFLDIRSPGLGDTAMYLCATSRAGTGKEAFFGQGTRLTVV.

V is TRBV30 and J is TRBJ2-4; perhaps TRBD1 as D (6 bases). The V gene lost 1 base and the J gene lost 6 bases, with 13 bases spanning the gap. The length of the CDR3 is 14 residues. Germline V lookup: CDR1 GTSNPN, CDR2 SVGIG (reference sequence). The CDR3 DNA is TGTGCCTGGAGTGAGACAGGAACCCTAAACATTCAGTACTTC. Amino acid sequence: CAWSETGTLNIQYF.

The chain recombines TRBV6-5 with TRBJ1-2; 7 positions agree with TRBD1. This CDR3 is built from 15 residues. Per the germline V gene, CDR1 is MNHEY and CDR2 is SVGAGI. Trimming removed 8 bases from V and 8 bases from J; junction bases left unmatched: 17. CDR3: CASRRALTGPEGYTF. As DNA, the CDR3 is TGTGCCAGCCGGAGGGCCTTGACAGGGCCGGAAGGCTACACCTTC.